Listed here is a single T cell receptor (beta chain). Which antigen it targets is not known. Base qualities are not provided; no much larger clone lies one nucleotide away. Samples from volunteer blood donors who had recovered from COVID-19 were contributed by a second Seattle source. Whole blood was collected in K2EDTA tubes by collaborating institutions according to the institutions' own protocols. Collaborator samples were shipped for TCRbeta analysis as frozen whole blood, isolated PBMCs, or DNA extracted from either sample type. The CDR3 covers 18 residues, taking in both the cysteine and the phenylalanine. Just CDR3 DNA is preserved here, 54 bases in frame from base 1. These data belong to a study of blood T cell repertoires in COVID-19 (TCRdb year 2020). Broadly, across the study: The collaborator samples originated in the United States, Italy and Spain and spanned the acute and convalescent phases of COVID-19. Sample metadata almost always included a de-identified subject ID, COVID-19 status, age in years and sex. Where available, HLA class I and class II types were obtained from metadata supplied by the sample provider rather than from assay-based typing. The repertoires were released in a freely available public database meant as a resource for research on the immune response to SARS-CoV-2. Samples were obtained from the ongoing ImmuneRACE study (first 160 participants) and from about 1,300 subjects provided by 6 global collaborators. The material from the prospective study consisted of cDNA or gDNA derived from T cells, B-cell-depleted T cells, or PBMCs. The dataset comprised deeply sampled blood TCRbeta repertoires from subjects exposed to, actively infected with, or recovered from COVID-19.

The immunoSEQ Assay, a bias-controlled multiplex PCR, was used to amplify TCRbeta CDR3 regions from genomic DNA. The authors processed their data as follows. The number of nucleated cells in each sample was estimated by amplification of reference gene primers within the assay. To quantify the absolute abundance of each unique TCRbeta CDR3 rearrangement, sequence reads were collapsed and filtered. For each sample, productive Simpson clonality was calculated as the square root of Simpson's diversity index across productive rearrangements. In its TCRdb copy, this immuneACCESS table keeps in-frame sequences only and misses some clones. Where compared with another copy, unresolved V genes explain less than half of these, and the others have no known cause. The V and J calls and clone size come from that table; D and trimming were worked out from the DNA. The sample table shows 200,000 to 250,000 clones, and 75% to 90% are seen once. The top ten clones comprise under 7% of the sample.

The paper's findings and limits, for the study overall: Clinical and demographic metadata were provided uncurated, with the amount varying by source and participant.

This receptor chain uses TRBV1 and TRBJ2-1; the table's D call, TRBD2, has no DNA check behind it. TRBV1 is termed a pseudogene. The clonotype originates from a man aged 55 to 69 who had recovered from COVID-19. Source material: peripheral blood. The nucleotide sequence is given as TGCACCAGCAGCCTAGAGGGGGGCGGGAGGGCCGCACGGACTGAGCAGTTCTTC. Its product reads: CTSSLEGGGRAARTEQFF.